The 27 T cell receptor beta chains given below trace back to one sample, sequenced in a study of T cells in tumors after PD-1 blockade. Produced via immunoSEQ multiplex PCR; TCRdb's table is partial and in-frame only. Of about 13,000 clones in the sample, nearly 65% were seen once. Sample: tumor tissue, taken before anti-PD-1 treatment. Source of these receptors: a human donor with cutaneous squamous cell carcinoma.

This chain links TRBV5-5 with TRBJ2-1; 9 positions match TRBD2. V lost 1 base to trimming and J lost 5 bases; unmatched junction nucleotides: 4. This CDR3 is built from 15 residues. Germline loops: CDR1 SGHKS, CDR2 YYEKEE (reference sequence). As DNA, the CDR3 is TGTGCCAGCAGCTTGATTGCGGGGGGGCACAATGAGCAGTTCTTC. It yields the protein CASSLIAGGHNEQFF.

The chain is built from TRBV28 and TRBJ2-3; no clear D. CDR3 size: 15 residues. CDR1 and CDR2 from the germline V gene are MDHEN and SYDVKM. V was clipped by 3 bases and J by 0 bases, with 10 bases between them. CDR3 loop: CASSFLTASTDTQYF. The DNA for the CDR3 is TGTGCCAGCAGTTTTCTTACAGCTAGCACAGATACGCAGTATTTT.

The chain recombines TRBV10-3 with TRBJ1-2, with TRBD1 matching over 9 bases. The trim removed 6 bases at V and 1 base at J, leaving 9 bases unmatched. The CDR3 spans 16 residues. Germline-derived CDR1 and CDR2 are ENHRY and SYGVKD. CDR3 region: CAISRDRAFHNYGYTF. CDR3 sequence (DNA): TGTGCCATCAGCCGGGACAGGGCCTTTCATAACTATGGCTACACCTTC.

This sequence joins TRBV4-2 and TRBJ2-5; perhaps TRBD2 as D (6 bases). Deletions cut 0 bases from V and 1 base from J, with 9 bases between. CDR1 and CDR2 from the germline V gene are LGHNA and YNFKEQ. The CDR3 runs to 15 residues. The CDR3: CASSQDRGSQETQYF. The CDR3, as DNA: TGTGCCAGCAGCCAAGATCGGGGGAGCCAAGAGACCCAGTACTTC.

This sequence joins TRBV24-1 and TRBJ1-5; D remains unclear. CDR3 length: 18 amino acids. The germline CDR1 and CDR2 sequences are KGHDR and SFDVKD. The ends were cut back, 6 bases at V and 2 bases at J, with 22 bases in the middle. The CDR3 DNA reads TGTGCCACCAGTAACGATCCTGCGAGCAGGTCGGGCAATCAGCCCCAGCATTTT. This codes for CATSNDPASRSGNQPQHF.

This clone has more than one count but fewer than ten. The chain joins TRBV7-9 to TRBJ1-6; D is unresolved. Germline CDR1 SEHNR, CDR2 FQNEAQ (reference sequence). The V gene lost 6 bases and the J gene lost 6 bases, with 15 bases spanning the gap. The CDR3 has 15 residues. The CDR3, as DNA: TGTGCCAGCAGTTTTAACAGTCTTTCTAATTCACCCCTCCACTTT. Translation gives CASSFNSLSNSPLHF.

This clone was seen more than once but under ten times. CDR3 in DNA: TGCGCCAGCAGCCCGGGACAGGGTCCGATGAACACTGAAGCTTTCTTT. The encoded protein is CASSPGQGPMNTEAFF. The chain links TRBV4-1 to TRBJ1-1, with 9 bases aligning to TRBD1. J lost 0 bases, V lost 4 bases, and 6 bases had no gene match. CDR1 MGHRA and CDR2 YSYEKL come from the germline V gene. The CDR3 is made up of 16 amino acids.

The rearrangement joins TRBV13 to TRBJ2-1; 11 bases map to TRBD2. With V trimmed by 1 base and J by 10 bases, 12 bases remained unmatched. The CDR3 sequence is 17 residues long. Per germline, CDR1 PRHDT and CDR2 FYEKMQ (reference sequence). CDR3 in DNA: TGTGCCAGCAGCTTAGATGGGATTTCTAGCGGGGGGTCGGAGCAGTTCTTC. Protein sequence: CASSLDGISSGGSEQFF.

V and J are TRBV14 and TRBJ1-1, with D perhaps TRBD1 (6 bases). Germline lookup yields CDR1 SGHDN and CDR2 FVKESK. CDR3 length equals 16 residues. Trimming removed 3 bases at V and 1 base at J, with 15 bases between. Here the CDR3 DNA reads TGTGCCAGCAGCCAGGCCCTGGGGGGCGGGAACACTGAAGCTTTCTTT. Its translation: CASSQALGGGNTEAFF.

The count of this clone is one. V usage is TRBV19 and J usage is TRBJ2-1; D perhaps matches TRBD1 (6 bases). The CDR3 contains 15 residues. Germline CDR1 reads LNHDA; CDR2 reads SQIVND (reference sequence). Trimming took off 3 bases at V and 2 bases at J, with 11 bases between the two ends. As DNA, the CDR3 is TGTGCCAGTAGTATGGGGGACAAAGCCTACAATGAGCAGTTCTTC. It codes for CASSMGDKAYNEQFF.

In its sample, this clone was seen a few times. The genes are TRBV27 and TRBJ1-1; a weak D match, TRBD1 (6 bases). Trimming left V 7 bases short and J 5 bases short, with 20 bases between. The CDR3 runs to 15 residues. CDR1 is MNHEY, CDR2 SMNVEV, per germline (reference sequence). The CDR3 region is CASNRVPRGGTEAFF. CDR3 DNA: TGTGCCAGCAATAGGGTCCCAAGGGGGGGGACTGAAGCTTTCTTT.

The CDR3 DNA sequence: TGTGCCAGCAACCATGAGGCTAGCGGGGGCCGAACGCAGTATTTT. Its translation is CASNHEASGGRTQYF. The rearrangement links TRBV2 to TRBJ2-3, with 10 bases lining up with TRBD2. Germline-derived CDR1 and CDR2 are SNHLY and FYNNEI. The CDR3 totals 15 residues. V dropped 7 bases and J dropped 9; count of bases not matched to a gene: 13.

The rearrangement links TRBV5-1 to TRBJ2-2; the D is unclear. This CDR3 is 11 amino acids long. Germline assignment: CDR1 SGHRS and CDR2 YFSETQ. The V end was cut by 5 bases, the J end by 3 bases, with 2 bases between. For the CDR3, the DNA is TGCGCCAGCAGTGACACCGGGGAGCTGTTTTTT. This translates into CASSDTGELFF.

The chain has TRBV25-1 and TRBJ1-1; possible D gene TRBD1, 5 bases. CDR1 is MGHDK and CDR2 is SYGVNS in the germline V gene. Trimming removed 9 bases from V and 6 bases from J, with 17 bases in between. This CDR3 comprises 13 residues. CDR3 sequence (DNA): TGTGCCAGTAGAAGGGGATACACGGCTGAAGCTTTCTTT. This codes for CASRRGYTAEAFF.

The chain has TRBV2 and TRBJ2-7; the D gene is possibly TRBD1 (5 bases). In germline, CDR1 is SNHLY, CDR2 FYNNEI. The V and J ends lost 8 bases and 5 bases respectively, with 16 bases between them. The CDR3 covers 13 residues. DNA of the CDR3: TGTGCCAGCGATTTGGCAGGGTTCCACGAGCAGTACTTC. Residues: CASDLAGFHEQYF.

This clone is classed as medium-sized (0.01 to 0.1%). V and J are TRBV5-8 and TRBJ2-5, with D possibly called TRBD1 or TRBD2 (7 bases each). The length of the CDR3 is 15 residues. V dropped 4 bases and J dropped 4 bases, with 17 bases sitting between them. The germline CDR1 and CDR2 sequences are SGHTS and YDEGEE. The CDR3 spells CASSRSGGARETQYF. CDR3 bases: TGTGCCAGCAGCCGGTCAGGGGGGGCACGAGAGACCCAGTACTTC.

CDR3 amino acids: CASSADRNTGELFF. CDR3 coding DNA: TGCGCCAGCAGCGCGGACAGAAACACCGGGGAGCTGTTTTTT. The chain joins TRBV5-1 to TRBJ2-2, with D maybe TRBD1 (6 bases). This CDR3 has 14 amino acids. Trimming cost V 4 bases and J 2 bases, with 9 bases left between them. Germline CDR1 and CDR2: SGHRS and YFSETQ.

Judged by abundance, this clone is medium-sized (0.01 to 0.1%). V and J are TRBV5-1 and TRBJ1-6; 8 bases map to TRBD1. The germline V gene encodes CDR1 SGHRS and CDR2 YFSETQ. V shed 4 bases, J shed 5 bases, and the junction held 5 bases outside the gene matches. CDR3 length: 15 amino acids. The CDR3 DNA reads as TGCGCCAGCAGCCCACGGACAGGGAATAATTCACCCCTCCACTTT. This encodes CASSPRTGNNSPLHF.

The rearrangement uses TRBV9 and TRBJ2-5; D possibly uses TRBD1 or TRBD2 (5 bases each). CDR1 is SGDLS and CDR2 is YYNGEE in the germline V gene. V was clipped by 3 bases and J by 7 bases, with 25 bases between them. This CDR3 has 17 residues. The CDR3 DNA follows: TGTGCCAGCAGCGCGACGCCGGGGCCTCTCAGGTTTGGGACCCAGTACTTC. The encoded protein is CASSATPGPLRFGTQYF.

This clone was detected once. The gene calls are TRBV5-6 and TRBJ2-7; 9 positions match TRBD1. The V gene end was trimmed by 4 bases and the J gene end by 3 bases; junction bases not matched to a gene: 8. Germline V CDR1 and CDR2: SGHDT, YYEEEE. The CDR3 is 15 residues long. For the CDR3, the DNA is TGTGCCAGCAGCCGGGACAGGGATTGGTTCTACGAGCAGTACTTC. Protein: CASSRDRDWFYEQYF. Variable domain in full (rest from reference TRBV5-6 and TRBJ2-7): DAGVTQSPTHLIKTRGQQVTLRCSPKSGHDTVSWYQQALGQGPQFIFQYYEEEERQRGNFPDRFSGHQFPNYSSELNVNALLLGDSALYLCASSRDRDWFYEQYFGPGTRLTVT.

The chain has TRBV5-1 and TRBJ2-3; weak D call: TRBD1 (6 bases). The CDR3 runs to 15 residues. Germline V gene sequence: CDR1 SGHRS, CDR2 YFSETQ. The ends were cut back, 4 bases at V and 2 bases at J, with 14 bases in the middle. In nucleotides, the CDR3 is TGCGCCAGCAGCGGGGCAGGGGACCTCACAGATACGCAGTATTTT. It is translated as CASSGAGDLTDTQYF.

This clone came up a few times. The chain links TRBV4-2 to TRBJ2-7; D possibly corresponds to TRBD1 (6 bases). The CDR3 has 15 residues. CDR1 LGHNA and CDR2 YNFKEQ come from the germline V gene. V lost 0 bases and J 0 bases, leaving 9 bases between the germline ends. The chain's CDR3 is CASSQDPTGSYEQYF. The CDR3 DNA is TGTGCCAGCAGCCAAGATCCGACAGGCTCCTACGAGCAGTACTTC.

J is TRBJ2-1 and V is TRBV15; a weak D match, TRBD2 (6 bases). Germline V gene sequence: CDR1 LNHNV, CDR2 YYDKDF (reference sequence). V lost 1 base and J 7 bases, leaving 14 bases between the germline ends. This CDR3 has 15 amino acids. DNA for the CDR3: TGTGCCACCAGCAGAGTTGCGGGCGGAGGGAATGAGCAGTTCTTC. Protein sequence: CATSRVAGGGNEQFF.

The rearrangement uses TRBV6-2 or TRBV6-3 and TRBJ2-7; TRBD1 agrees at 10 bases. With 5 bases clipped from V and 6 bases from J, the junction kept 10 bases outside the gene matches. This CDR3 region has 15 residues. Germline values: CDR1 MNHEY, CDR2 SVGEGT. CDR3 amino acids: CASSRTLTGGSEQYF. CDR3 nucleotides: TGTGCCAGCAGTCGGACCCTGACAGGGGGCTCCGAGCAGTACTTC.

The chain is built from TRBV7-2 and TRBJ2-7, with TRBD1 as a possible D gene (5 bases). CDR3 length equals 14 residues. The V gene's germline CDR1 is SGHTA and CDR2 FQGNSA. Trimming pared 4 bases from V and 2 bases from J, leaving 12 bases between. CDR3: CASSSLAGPYEQYF. As DNA, the CDR3 is TGTGCCAGCAGCTCTTTAGCAGGGCCCTACGAGCAGTACTTC.

The chain recombines TRBV5-5 with TRBJ2-1; TRBD1 matches 9 bases. The CDR3 is 14 amino acids. Germline assignment: CDR1 SGHKS and CDR2 YYEKEE (reference sequence). The V gene end was trimmed by 3 bases and the J gene end by 7 bases; junction bases not matched to a gene: 5. CDR3 in DNA: TGTGCCAGCAGCTGGACAGGGGAGAGAAATGAGCAGTTCTTC. It is translated as CASSWTGERNEQFF.

This chain uses TRBV6-5 with TRBJ2-6, with D possibly matching TRBD1 (5 bases). The CDR3 contains 15 residues. V gave up 6 bases and J gave up 1 base, with 10 bases separating them. Germline assignment: CDR1 MNHEY and CDR2 SVGAGI. CDR3 nucleotides: TGTGCCAGCAGGGCCCCAGGGTCTGGGGCCAACGTCCTGACTTTC. It translates to CASRAPGSGANVLTF.